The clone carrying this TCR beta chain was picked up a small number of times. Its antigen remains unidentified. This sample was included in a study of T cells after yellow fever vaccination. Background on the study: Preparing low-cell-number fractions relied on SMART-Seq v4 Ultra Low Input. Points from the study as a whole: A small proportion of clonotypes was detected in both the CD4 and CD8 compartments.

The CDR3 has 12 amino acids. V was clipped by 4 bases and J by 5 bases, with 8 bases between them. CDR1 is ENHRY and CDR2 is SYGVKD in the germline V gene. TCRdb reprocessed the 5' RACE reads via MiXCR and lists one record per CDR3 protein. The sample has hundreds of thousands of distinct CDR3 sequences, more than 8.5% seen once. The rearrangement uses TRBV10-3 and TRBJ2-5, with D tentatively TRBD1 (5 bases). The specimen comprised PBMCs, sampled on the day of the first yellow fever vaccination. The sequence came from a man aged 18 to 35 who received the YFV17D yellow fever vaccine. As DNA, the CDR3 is TGTGCCATCAGTGGGTCAGGGGAGACCCAGTACTTC. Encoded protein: CAISGSGETQYF.